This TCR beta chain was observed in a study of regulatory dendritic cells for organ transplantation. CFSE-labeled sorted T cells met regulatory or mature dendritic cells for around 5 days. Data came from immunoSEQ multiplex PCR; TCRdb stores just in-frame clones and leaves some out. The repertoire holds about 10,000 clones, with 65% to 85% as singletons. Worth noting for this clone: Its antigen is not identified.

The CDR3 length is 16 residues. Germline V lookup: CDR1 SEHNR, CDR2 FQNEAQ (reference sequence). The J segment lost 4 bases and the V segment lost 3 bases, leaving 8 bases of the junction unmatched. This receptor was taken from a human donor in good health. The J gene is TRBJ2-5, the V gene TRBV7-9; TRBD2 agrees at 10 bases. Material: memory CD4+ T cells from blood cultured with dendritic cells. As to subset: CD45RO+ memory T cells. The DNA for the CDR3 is TGTGCCAGCAGCTTTCCTAGCGGGGGTTTTGGAGAGACCCAGTACTTC. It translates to CASSFPSGGFGETQYF.